This is a list of T cell receptor beta chains from one sample in a study of long-term antiretroviral therapy in people with HIV. The table came from immunoSEQ multiplex PCR; TCRdb's copy has only in-frame clones and leaves some out. The top ten hold 5.5% of the sample, which has around 25,000 clones, roughly 87% seen once. The sequenced sample was unsorted PBMCs, obtained 1.1 years before starting antiretroviral therapy. These TCRs come from a woman in her twenties or thirties with HIV. Each CDR3 is given with its conserved first and last residue. D genes are given only for firm matches. The listing skips clone size in some rows; elsewhere it reads once, few, many or a size class.

j_gene: TRBJ1-5
d_gene: NA
abundance: NA
v_gene: TRBV6-1
CDR3nt: TGTGCCACCCGTGAGGGAGTCTATAGTGTCGGCAATCAGCCCCAGCATTTT
CDR3aa: CATREGVYSVGNQPQHF

j_gene: TRBJ1-1
d_gene: NA
abundance: NA
v_gene: TRBV30
CDR3nt: TGTGCCTGGAGTGTACTCTCCCGACCTGAAGCTTTCTTT
CDR3aa: CAWSVLSRPEAFF

j_gene: TRBJ2-5
d_gene: NA
abundance: NA
v_gene: TRBV6-1
CDR3nt: TGTGCCAGCGGAGAGAGAGGAGGGGGCCGAGAAACCCAGTACTTC
CDR3aa: CASGERGGGRETQYF

j_gene: TRBJ1-6
d_gene: NA
abundance: NA
v_gene: TRBV5-3
CDR3nt: TGTGCCAGAAGCACCTCAGGCCCCAGGTTTAGATCACCCCTCCACTTT
CDR3aa: CARSTSGPRFRSPLHF

j_gene: TRBJ1-2
d_gene: NA
abundance: NA
v_gene: TRBV5-1
CDR3nt: TGCGCCAGCAGCTTGGCCGAGGACGGTTTGGGGGGCTACACCTTC
CDR3aa: CASSLAEDGLGGYTF

j_gene: TRBJ1-5
d_gene: NA
abundance: NA
v_gene: TRBV6-1
CDR3nt: TGTGCCAGCAAAAAGGGGGAAGCGGGGAATCAGCCCCAGCATTTT
CDR3aa: CASKKGEAGNQPQHF

j_gene: TRBJ1-1
d_gene: NA
abundance: NA
v_gene: TRBV19
CDR3nt: TGTGCCAGTAGTATCGGGGGGGTGTGGACTGAAGCTTTCTTT
CDR3aa: CASSIGGVWTEAFF

j_gene: TRBJ1-3
d_gene: TRBD1
abundance: few
v_gene: TRBV18
CDR3nt: TGTGCCAGCTCAGCTGGACAGGGCGCCTCGTCTGGAAACACCATATATTTT
CDR3aa: CASSAGQGASSGNTIYF

j_gene: TRBJ1-6
d_gene: NA
abundance: NA
v_gene: TRBV27
CDR3nt: TGTGCCAGCAGTTTATCGTCTGTCCTCCTCCCTTCAACAGCAATCGCTCTTCATAATTCACCCCTCCACTTT
CDR3aa: CASSLSSVLLPSTAIALHNSPLHF

j_gene: TRBJ2-3
d_gene: TRBD2
abundance: NA
v_gene: TRBV25-1
CDR3nt: TGTGCCAGCAGTCGCGGGGGGGGTCCCGATACGCAGTATTTT
CDR3aa: CASSRGGGPDTQYF

j_gene: TRBJ2-3
d_gene: NA
abundance: NA
v_gene: TRBV6-1
CDR3nt: TGTGCTAACCAAGGAGGTCAGACTACCGATACGCAGTATTTT
CDR3aa: CANQGGQTTDTQYF

j_gene: TRBJ1-2
d_gene: NA
abundance: NA
v_gene: TRBV21-1
CDR3nt: TGTGCCAGCAGCAAGGGAGGGCTTGGCTACACCTTC
CDR3aa: CASSKGGLGYTF

j_gene: TRBJ1-6
d_gene: NA
abundance: NA
v_gene: TRBV5-1
CDR3nt: TGCGCCAGCAGCGCGGCCCCGAATTCACCCCTCCACTTT
CDR3aa: CASSAAPNSPLHF

j_gene: TRBJ2-1
d_gene: NA
abundance: NA
v_gene: TRBV10-3
CDR3nt: TGTGCCATCAGCCAAGAGACCTACAATGAGCAGTTCTTC
CDR3aa: CAISQETYNEQFF

j_gene: TRBJ2-1
d_gene: TRBD1
abundance: once
v_gene: TRBV5-6
CDR3nt: TGTGCCAGCAGCTTTCTTCATTTGGGACAGGGGGCGCGTAATGAGCAGTTCTTC
CDR3aa: CASSFLHLGQGARNEQFF

j_gene: TRBJ2-5
d_gene: NA
abundance: NA
v_gene: TRBV30
CDR3nt: TGTGCCTGGAGCAACAGTCCTAAAGAGACCCAGTACTTC
CDR3aa: CAWSNSPKETQYF

j_gene: TRBJ2-6
d_gene: NA
abundance: NA
v_gene: TRBV21-1
CDR3nt: TGTGCCAGCAGCAAAGCGCGGGGACAGGGGGCAGCTGGGGCCAACGTCCTGACTTTC
CDR3aa: CASSKARGQGAAGANVLTF

j_gene: TRBJ2-1
d_gene: TRBD1
abundance: NA
v_gene: TRBV5-1
CDR3nt: TGCGCCAGCAGCTTGGAAGGCAGGGGGCAGAAAAATGAGCAGTTCTTC
CDR3aa: CASSLEGRGQKNEQFF

j_gene: TRBJ2-1
d_gene: TRBD2
abundance: once
v_gene: TRBV2
CDR3nt: TGTGCCAGCAGATTACTAGCGGGCTCCTACAATGAGCAGTTCTTC
CDR3aa: CASRLLAGSYNEQFF

j_gene: TRBJ1-2
d_gene: NA
abundance: once
v_gene: TRBV30
CDR3nt: TGTGCCTTTGGACTGGGTTCCTTTGGCTACACCTTC
CDR3aa: CAFGLGSFGYTF

j_gene: TRBJ2-3
d_gene: NA
abundance: NA
v_gene: TRBV6-1
CDR3nt: TGTGCCAGCAGTAAAGGGGCCATGGGGCCCACAGATACGCAGTATTTT
CDR3aa: CASSKGAMGPTDTQYF

j_gene: TRBJ1-5
d_gene: NA
abundance: NA
v_gene: TRBV10-3
CDR3nt: TGTGCCATCAGTGAGGGAGAGGGGGTAGGCAATCAGCCCCAGCATTTT
CDR3aa: CAISEGEGVGNQPQHF

j_gene: TRBJ2-2
d_gene: NA
abundance: NA
v_gene: TRBV6-6
CDR3nt: TGTGCCAGCGGCAGCCCCCCCTCGGCCGGGGAGCTGTTTTTT
CDR3aa: CASGSPPSAGELFF

j_gene: TRBJ1-3
d_gene: NA
abundance: NA
v_gene: TRBV5-8
CDR3nt: TGTGCCAGCAGCTTGGAGGCCAAAAGAAACACCATATATTTT
CDR3aa: CASSLEAKRNTIYF

j_gene: TRBJ1-2
d_gene: NA
abundance: NA
v_gene: TRBV2
CDR3nt: TGTGCCAGCGCGAGAGACGAGGGGTATGGCTACACCTTC
CDR3aa: CASARDEGYGYTF

j_gene: TRBJ1-6
d_gene: TRBD1
abundance: NA
v_gene: TRBV2
CDR3nt: TGTGCCAGCATTAACAGGGGGGGGAGCTCCTATAATTCACCCCTCCACTTT
CDR3aa: CASINRGGSSYNSPLHF

j_gene: TRBJ1-5
d_gene: NA
abundance: NA
v_gene: TRBV18
CDR3nt: TGTGCCAGCTCACCCCGGGGTAACAATCAGCCCCAGCATTTT
CDR3aa: CASSPRGNNQPQHF

j_gene: TRBJ1-2
d_gene: TRBD1
abundance: once
v_gene: TRBV6-4
CDR3nt: TGTGCCAGCAGTCCCGGGACAGCGACTAACTATGGCTACACCTTC
CDR3aa: CASSPGTATNYGYTF

j_gene: TRBJ2-6
d_gene: TRBD1
abundance: NA
v_gene: TRBV7-3
CDR3nt: TGTGCCAGCGGCGTTCCGACAGGGGGCGCTGGGGCCAACGTCCTGACTTTC
CDR3aa: CASGVPTGGAGANVLTF

j_gene: TRBJ1-1
d_gene: NA
abundance: NA
v_gene: TRBV5-6
CDR3nt: TGTGCCAGCAGCCCGGTGGGGCCTTCTTTGAGCTCTGAAGCTTTCTTT
CDR3aa: CASSPVGPSLSSEAFF

j_gene: TRBJ1-1
d_gene: NA
abundance: NA
v_gene: TRBV12-2
CDR3nt: TGTGCAAGTCGCCCAGGAAGGGGGGGAATGAACACTGAAGCTTTCTTT
CDR3aa: CASRPGRGGMNTEAFF

j_gene: TRBJ2-1
d_gene: NA
abundance: NA
v_gene: TRBV6-6
CDR3nt: TGTGCCACAGGGGGGTCGGGTGAGCAGTTCTTC
CDR3aa: CATGGSGEQFF

j_gene: TRBJ1-1
d_gene: NA
abundance: NA
v_gene: TRBV12-5
CDR3nt: TGTGCTAGTGGGACCGGGGACTCAGCCGCTGAAGCTTTCTTT
CDR3aa: CASGTGDSAAEAFF

j_gene: TRBJ1-1
d_gene: NA
abundance: NA
v_gene: TRBV15
CDR3nt: TGTGCCACCAGCAGGAGGGGGTCATTGAACACTGAAGCTTTCTTT
CDR3aa: CATSRRGSLNTEAFF

j_gene: TRBJ1-5
d_gene: NA
abundance: few
v_gene: TRBV15
CDR3nt: TGTGCCACCAGCAGAGCGCCGTGGGGCAGGGTGAGTCAGCCCCAGCATTTT
CDR3aa: CATSRAPWGRVSQPQHF

j_gene: TRBJ1-5
d_gene: TRBD1
abundance: NA
v_gene: TRBV6-1
CDR3nt: TGTGCCAGCAGTGAGACAGGGGATACTTTAGCCCAGCATTTT
CDR3aa: CASSETGDTLAQHF

j_gene: TRBJ1-5
d_gene: NA
abundance: NA
v_gene: TRBV14
CDR3nt: TGTGCCAGCAGCCAAGGGGGGTATAGCAATCAGCCCCAGCATTTT
CDR3aa: CASSQGGYSNQPQHF

j_gene: TRBJ1-2
d_gene: NA
abundance: NA
v_gene: TRBV4-1
CDR3nt: TGCGCCAGCTCTCAGTCCCCCAAAGGGGGCTACACCTTC
CDR3aa: CASSQSPKGGYTF

j_gene: TRBJ2-5
d_gene: NA
abundance: NA
v_gene: TRBV19
CDR3nt: TGTGCCAGTAACGATCTGGGGGGCAGGGGAGAGACCCAGTACTTC
CDR3aa: CASNDLGGRGETQYF

j_gene: TRBJ2-4
d_gene: NA
abundance: NA
v_gene: TRBV10-3
CDR3nt: TGTGCCTCCAGGGGTTTAAACATTCAGTACTTC
CDR3aa: CASRGLNIQYF

j_gene: TRBJ1-6
d_gene: NA
abundance: NA
v_gene: TRBV11-2
CDR3nt: TGTGCCAGCAGCCCCGGACTGAACGCTAATTCACCCCTCCACTTT
CDR3aa: CASSPGLNANSPLHF

j_gene: TRBJ2-5
d_gene: TRBD2
abundance: NA
v_gene: TRBV30
CDR3nt: TGTGCCTGGCGGCTTAGCGGGGGTCAAGAGACCCAGTACTTC
CDR3aa: CAWRLSGGQETQYF

j_gene: TRBJ2-7
d_gene: NA
abundance: NA
v_gene: TRBV5-5
CDR3nt: TGTGCCAGCAGCTTGGGCAGGGCCGAGCAGTACTTC
CDR3aa: CASSLGRAEQYF

j_gene: TRBJ2-5
d_gene: TRBD1
abundance: NA
v_gene: TRBV27
CDR3nt: TGTGCCAGCAGGCATTTCAGGGGGAACCAAGAGACCCAGTACTTC
CDR3aa: CASRHFRGNQETQYF

j_gene: TRBJ2-5
d_gene: NA
abundance: NA
v_gene: TRBV7-2
CDR3nt: TGTGCCAGCAGCTTACATCGGGGCGGAGGGGAGACCCAGTACTTC
CDR3aa: CASSLHRGGGETQYF

j_gene: TRBJ2-1
d_gene: TRBD2
abundance: NA
v_gene: TRBV7-9
CDR3nt: TGTGCCAGCAGCCACGAGGGACTAGCGGGGGTCAGCTCCTACAATGAGCAGTTCTTC
CDR3aa: CASSHEGLAGVSSYNEQFF

j_gene: TRBJ1-4
d_gene: TRBD1
abundance: NA
v_gene: TRBV7-9
CDR3nt: TGTGCCAGCAGCCCCCCGGGACAGGGGGCGCGGAGTGGTGAAAAACTGTTTTTT
CDR3aa: CASSPPGQGARSGEKLFF

j_gene: TRBJ2-7
d_gene: TRBD2
abundance: NA
v_gene: TRBV27
CDR3nt: TGTGCCATCGGACTAGCGGGACGCTTCTCCTACGAGCAGTACTTC
CDR3aa: CAIGLAGRFSYEQYF

j_gene: TRBJ1-5
d_gene: NA
abundance: NA
v_gene: TRBV28
CDR3nt: TGTGCCAGCAGTTTACAGGTTTCCAGTATCGGTCAGCCCCAGCATTTT
CDR3aa: CASSLQVSSIGQPQHF

j_gene: TRBJ2-1
d_gene: TRBD2
abundance: NA
v_gene: TRBV13
CDR3nt: TGTGCCAGCAGCCCCTGGGAACTAGCGGGGCCCCATGAGCAGTTCTTC
CDR3aa: CASSPWELAGPHEQFF

j_gene: TRBJ2-1
d_gene: TRBD1
abundance: NA
v_gene: TRBV14
CDR3nt: TGTGCCAGCAGCCAAGATAGGGGGCAGGGCCATCCAAGCTCCTACAATGAGCAGTTCTTC
CDR3aa: CASSQDRGQGHPSSYNEQFF

j_gene: TRBJ1-2
d_gene: NA
abundance: NA
v_gene: TRBV6-1
CDR3nt: TGTGCCAGCAGTGATATAGGGGTTGGTGACTATGGCTACACCTTC
CDR3aa: CASSDIGVGDYGYTF

j_gene: TRBJ2-2
d_gene: NA
abundance: once
v_gene: TRBV10-3
CDR3nt: TGTGCCATCAGTGAGTCGACAGATACTAGCACCGGGGAGCTGTTTTTT
CDR3aa: CAISESTDTSTGELFF

j_gene: TRBJ1-5
d_gene: NA
abundance: NA
v_gene: TRBV11-2
CDR3nt: TGTGCCAGCAGCTTAGGGACAATCGGGGACCAGCCCCAGCATTTT
CDR3aa: CASSLGTIGDQPQHF

j_gene: TRBJ2-1
d_gene: TRBD2
abundance: NA
v_gene: TRBV5-1
CDR3nt: TGCGCCAGCAGCTTGGGCGGGGGATCCTACAATGAGCAGTTCTTC
CDR3aa: CASSLGGGSYNEQFF

j_gene: TRBJ1-1
d_gene: NA
abundance: NA
v_gene: TRBV2
CDR3nt: TGTGCCAGCAAGGACTCAATGGGTACTGAAGCTTTCTTT
CDR3aa: CASKDSMGTEAFF

j_gene: TRBJ1-5
d_gene: NA
abundance: NA
v_gene: TRBV2
CDR3nt: TGTGCCAGCAGTGATGGGGGAAGTCATCAGCCCCAGCATTTT
CDR3aa: CASSDGGSHQPQHF

j_gene: TRBJ1-1
d_gene: NA
abundance: NA
v_gene: TRBV5-1
CDR3nt: TGCGCCAGCAGCACAATCCCAGACGCTGAAGCTTTCTTT
CDR3aa: CASSTIPDAEAFF

j_gene: TRBJ2-3
d_gene: NA
abundance: NA
v_gene: TRBV5-6
CDR3nt: TGTGCCAGCAGCTATTCGAGAGCAAGGTCAACGCAGTATTTT
CDR3aa: CASSYSRARSTQYF

j_gene: TRBJ2-1
d_gene: TRBD2
abundance: NA
v_gene: TRBV9
CDR3nt: TGTGCCAGCAGCATCCTAGCGGGAAACTCCTACAATGAGCAGTTCTTC
CDR3aa: CASSILAGNSYNEQFF